This T cell receptor beta chain was recovered during a study of human T cells and chemical hapten exposure. Overall study context: Small pooled library volume differences mainly caused per-sample TCR yield variation. Study-level findings and limits: DPC sensitization left the count of TCRs above 1 in 1000 unchanged.

The library attached unique molecular identifiers to individual cDNA molecules. In the authors' workflow: Samples contained a median of about 100,000 TCRs, with a range of roughly 20,000 to 690,600. MiXCR was run by TCRdb on the 5' RACE reads, yielding one entry per CDR3 protein. These V and J calls derive from TCRdb rather than the authors' analysis. The profile shows over 70,000 distinct CDR3 sequences, more than 15% of them singletons. Extraction of total RNA was performed on unfractionated whole blood. As regards this clonotype: Antigen: not known.

The source is a female donor in good health.

The CDR3 DNA sequence: TGTGCCAGCTCACAGGGACCGACCTACGGTGAAGCTTTCTTT. Residues: CASSQGPTYGEAFF. The chain links TRBV18 to TRBJ1-1; D possibly corresponds to TRBD1 (5 bases). The CDR3 spans 14 residues. Germline V gene lookup returns CDR1 KGHSH and CDR2 LQKENI. With 4 bases removed from V and 7 bases from J, the gap between germline ends came to 16 bases.